The 24 T cell receptor beta chains below all came from one sample that was sequenced in a study of cytomegalovirus exposure and HLA in healthy donors. The PCR employed 60 Vbeta primers together with 13 Jbeta primers. Assay: immunoSEQ multiplex PCR; the TCRdb copy retains only in-frame clones and omits some. The table includes some 13,000 clones, 63% detected once. The sequencing input was PBMCs. Every receptor here comes from a woman in her 50s in good health and CMV-seropositive.

CDR3 sequence: CASSSRTGSSYEQYF. The DNA for the CDR3 is TGCGCCAGCAGCTCCCGGACGGGGTCCTCCTACGAGCAGTACTTC. This rearrangement joins TRBV4-3 to TRBJ2-7, with D possibly matching TRBD2 (5 bases). Germline V gene sequence: CDR1 LGHNA, CDR2 YSLEER. Trimming took 5 bases from V and 0 from J, leaving 14 bases between them. The CDR3 runs 15 residues.

The chain couples TRBV5-1 to TRBJ2-1; D might be TRBD1 (6 bases). This CDR3 has 14 amino acids. V gave up 3 bases and J gave up 3 bases, with 10 bases separating them. The germline gives CDR1 SGHRS, CDR2 YFSETQ. The CDR3 region has the DNA TGCGCCAGCAGCTCGGGACACGACTACAATGAGCAGTTCTTC. Residues: CASSSGHDYNEQFF.

The chain couples TRBV30 to TRBJ1-1; D remains unclear. V shed 5 bases and J shed 5 bases, with 9 bases lying between them. The germline CDR1 and CDR2 sequences are GTSNPN and SVGIG (reference sequence). The CDR3 length is 11 residues. CDR3 region: CAWAAGTEAFF. In DNA form, the CDR3 reads TGTGCCTGGGCGGCTGGTACTGAAGCTTTCTTT.

To note about this clone: The junction shows a germline mismatch at one end, possibly a read error. The V gene is TRBV20-1, the J gene TRBJ2-3, with D tentatively TRBD2 (6 bases). The germline CDR1 and CDR2 sequences are DFQATT and SNEGSKA (reference sequence). The CDR3 runs to 11 residues. The CDR3 coding sequence is TGTGGAGGGTTAGTCACAGATACGCAGTATTTT. As protein: CGGLVTDTQYF.

In its sample, this clone was seen a few times. The gene calls are TRBV11-2 and TRBJ2-7, with a possible D match to TRBD2 (5 bases). CDR3 length equals 13 residues. V was trimmed by 4 bases and J by 1 base, leaving 8 bases between them. Germline CDR1 reads SGHAT; CDR2 reads FQNNGV. CDR3: CASSYTSSYEQYF. For the CDR3, the DNA is TGTGCCAGCAGCTATACTAGTTCCTACGAGCAGTACTTC. Complete variable domain (other parts from reference TRBV11-2 and TRBJ2-7): EAGVAQSPRYKIIEKRQSVAFWCNPISGHATLYWYQQILGQGPKLLIQFQNNGVVDDSQLPKDRFSAERLKGVDSTLKIQPAKLEDSAVYLCASSYTSSYEQYFGPGTRLTVT.

V usage is TRBV14 and J usage is TRBJ1-2, with unresolved D. The CDR3 has 15 amino acids. Trimming removed 0 bases at V and 0 bases at J, with 8 bases between. Germline assignment: CDR1 SGHDN and CDR2 FVKESK. DNA for the CDR3: TGTGCCAGCAGCCAAGATCCCAATCCTAACTATGGCTACACCTTC. Protein product: CASSQDPNPNYGYTF. The whole variable domain, remainder taken from reference TRBV14 and TRBJ1-2, is EAGVTQFPSHSVIEKGQTVTLRCDPISGHDNLYWYRRVMGKEIKFLLHFVKESKQDESGMPNNRFLAERTGGTYSTLKVQPAELEDSGVYFCASSQDPNPNYGYTFGSGTRLTVV.

The rearrangement links TRBV29-1 to TRBJ2-1; TRBD2 might be the D (6 bases). This CDR3 has 12 amino acids. Trimming removed 4 bases at V and 2 bases at J, with 6 bases between. From germline, CDR1 is SQVTM and CDR2 ANQGSEA. The CDR3 DNA reads as TGCAGCGTTGGGACTACCTACAATGAGCAGTTCTTC. Its protein product is CSVGTTYNEQFF.

The rearrangement joins TRBV28 to TRBJ1-2; D is ambiguous. Trimming stripped 3 bases from V and 6 bases from J, with 5 bases between. This CDR3 has 11 amino acids. Germline V gene sequence: CDR1 MDHEN, CDR2 SYDVKM. The DNA of the CDR3 is TGTGCCAGCAGTTTCCCCAATGGCTACACCTTC. Its translation is CASSFPNGYTF.

Written as DNA, the CDR3 is TGCAGCGTCGAGGGGCGGGAAATGGCCCAGTACTTC. This gives the protein CSVEGREMAQYF. The chain joins TRBV29-1 to TRBJ2-5, with a weak D call TRBD2 (6 bases). V was clipped by 6 bases and J by 9 bases, with 17 bases between them. The V gene's germline CDR1 is SQVTM and CDR2 ANQGSEA. This CDR3 comprises 12 residues.

This rearrangement joins TRBV30 to TRBJ2-5; 7 positions match TRBD2. Germline V gives CDR1 GTSNPN, CDR2 SVGIG (reference sequence). This CDR3 has 14 residues. V shed 3 bases, J shed 2 bases, and the junction held 6 bases outside the gene matches. The CDR3 bases are TGTGCCTGGAGCCCGGGACTACAACAAGAGACCCAGTACTTC. Amino acid sequence: CAWSPGLQQETQYF.

This chain joins TRBV29-1 and TRBJ1-2; D call uncertain. The V gene's germline CDR1 is SQVTM and CDR2 ANQGSEA. The V end was cut by 2 bases, the J end by 4 bases, with 14 bases between. The CDR3 length is 14 residues. This CDR3 reads CSVENPTRGYGYTF. In DNA form, the CDR3 reads TGCAGCGTTGAAAACCCCACCCGGGGCTATGGCTACACCTTC.

This chain joins TRBV29-1 and TRBJ2-3; 11 nucleotides agree with TRBD1. Germline V gene lookup returns CDR1 SQVTM and CDR2 ANQGSEA. The CDR3 runs to 13 residues. The trim removed 7 bases at V and 4 bases at J, leaving 4 bases unmatched. The CDR3 here is CSAEGQGADTQYF. The CDR3 region has the DNA TGCAGCGCGGAGGGACAGGGGGCAGATACGCAGTATTTT.

The rearrangement links TRBV29-1 to TRBJ2-7; weak D call: TRBD2 (5 bases). Germline loops: CDR1 SQVTM, CDR2 ANQGSEA. Trimming stripped 1 base from V and 6 bases from J, with 10 bases between. CDR3 length: 12 amino acids. The CDR3 loop is CSVEGQEGEQYF. The CDR3 nucleotides read TGCAGCGTTGAAGGGCAAGAGGGCGAGCAGTACTTC.

There are a few counts of this clone. The chain uses TRBV7-2 and TRBJ2-2; no reliable D call. CDR1 is SGHTA, CDR2 FQGNSA, per germline. The V end was cut by 2 bases, the J end by 5 bases, with 6 bases between. This CDR3 contains 13 residues. CDR3 amino acids: CASSLYITGELFF. CDR3 nucleotide sequence: TGTGCCAGCAGCTTATACATAACCGGGGAGCTGTTTTTT.

The chain links TRBV19 to TRBJ1-1; tentatively, D is TRBD1 (5 bases). Germline values: CDR1 LNHDA, CDR2 SQIVND (reference sequence). The CDR3 sequence is 12 residues long. V lost 6 bases to trimming and J lost 8 bases, with 13 bases between them. The CDR3 loop reads CASSPRGQEAFF. The CDR3 DNA follows: TGTGCCAGTAGCCCCCGAGGACAAGAAGCTTTCTTT.

The rearrangement joins TRBV13 to TRBJ2-7, with D perhaps matching TRBD2 (5 bases). Trimming left V 3 bases short and J 2 bases short, with 14 bases between. CDR3 size: 15 residues. Germline assignment: CDR1 PRHDT and CDR2 FYEKMQ (reference sequence). The CDR3 region is CASSFSADPTYEQYF. CDR3 nucleotide sequence: TGTGCCAGCAGCTTCTCAGCGGATCCTACCTACGAGCAGTACTTC. The full variable domain, in which reference TRBV13 and TRBJ2-7 provide the parts outside the CDR3, is AAGVIQSPRHLIKEKRETATLKCYPIPRHDTVYWYQQGPGQDPQFLISFYEKMQSDKGSIPDRFSAQQFSDYHSELNMSSLELGDSALYFCASSFSADPTYEQYFGPGTRLTVT.

The chain couples TRBV28 to TRBJ2-5, with D possibly TRBD2 on 6 matching bases. Trimming pared 6 bases from V and 5 bases from J, leaving 16 bases between. CDR3 length: 14 residues. Germline V CDR1 and CDR2: MDHEN, SYDVKM. The DNA of the CDR3 is TGTGCCAGCAGCCCAAGACGGGGGTTGGAGACCCAGTACTTC. Protein sequence: CASSPRRGLETQYF.

The chain carries TRBV5-6 and TRBJ2-7, with TRBD2 identical over 8 bases. The CDR3 loop spans 12 amino acids. V lost 7 bases, J lost 2 bases, and 2 bases stayed unmatched. CDR1 and CDR2 from the germline V gene are SGHDT and YYEEEE. The CDR3 protein is CASGRGAYEQYF. CDR3 nucleotide sequence: TGTGCCAGCGGGCGGGGGGCCTACGAGCAGTACTTC.

This clone was recorded once. This chain links TRBV5-1 with TRBJ1-2; D gene uncertain. Between the trimmed V and J ends, which lost 3 bases and 8 bases, there was a span of 17 bases. The CDR3 runs to 14 residues. Germline CDR1 SGHRS, CDR2 YFSETQ. This CDR3 is CASSSLGGLEGYTF. The CDR3 coding sequence is TGCGCCAGCAGCTCCTTAGGAGGGCTCGAAGGCTACACCTTC.

The genes are TRBV29-1 and TRBJ2-5, with 9 bases fitting TRBD1. The CDR3 contains 15 residues. Germline loops: CDR1 SQVTM, CDR2 ANQGSEA. With V trimmed by 6 bases and J by 5 bases, 13 bases remained unmatched. CDR3 in amino acids: CSVFIGTGNSETQYF. As DNA, the CDR3 is TGCAGCGTGTTCATCGGGACAGGGAATTCGGAGACCCAGTACTTC.

The rearrangement uses TRBV4-3 and TRBJ2-7, with 8 bases that match TRBD1. V lost 0 bases to trimming and J lost 1 base; unmatched junction nucleotides: 11. The germline gives CDR1 LGHNA, CDR2 YSLEER. The CDR3 is made up of 18 amino acids. The CDR3 bases are TGCGCCAGCAGCCAAGAAGTTGCCGGGACAGGCCTATCCTACGAGCAGTACTTC. This gives the protein CASSQEVAGTGLSYEQYF.

This clone was counted between two and nine times. This likely comes from a read error, as the CDR3 has no conserved phenylalanine or tryptophan at its end. This chain uses TRBV7-2 with TRBJ1-1; unclear D gene. The germline V gene encodes CDR1 SGHTA and CDR2 FQGNSA. Trimming took off 8 bases at V and 7 bases at J, with 8 bases between the two ends. The CDR3 consists of 10 residues. CDR3 nucleotides: TGTGCCAGCTCCGAGATTGAAGCTTTCGTT. Translating gives CASSEIEAFV.

This chain joins TRBV4-1 and TRBJ1-4; the D is unclear. CDR3 length: 15 amino acids. Looked up from germline, CDR1 is MGHRA and CDR2 is YSYEKL. V lost 1 base and J 4 bases, leaving 10 bases between the germline ends. The CDR3 is CASSQVRGYNEKLFF. The CDR3 DNA reads as TGCGCCAGCAGCCAAGTTCGGGGATATAATGAAAAACTGTTTTTT.

The chain uses TRBV30 and TRBJ1-1; D might be TRBD1 (5 bases). Germline V gene lookup returns CDR1 GTSNPN and CDR2 SVGIG (reference sequence). This CDR3 is 11 amino acids long. Between the trimmed V and J ends, which lost 0 bases and 8 bases, there was a span of 7 bases. CDR3 residues: CAWSVRGEAFF. For the CDR3, the DNA is TGTGCCTGGAGTGTACGGGGGGAAGCTTTCTTT. The variable domain in full, with the rest retrieved from reference TRBV30 and TRBJ1-1, is SQTIHQWPATLVQPVGSPLSLECTVEGTSNPNLYWYRQAAGRGLQLLFYSVGIGQISSEVPQNLSASRPQDRQFILSSKKLLLSDSGFYLCAWSVRGEAFFGQGTRLTVV.